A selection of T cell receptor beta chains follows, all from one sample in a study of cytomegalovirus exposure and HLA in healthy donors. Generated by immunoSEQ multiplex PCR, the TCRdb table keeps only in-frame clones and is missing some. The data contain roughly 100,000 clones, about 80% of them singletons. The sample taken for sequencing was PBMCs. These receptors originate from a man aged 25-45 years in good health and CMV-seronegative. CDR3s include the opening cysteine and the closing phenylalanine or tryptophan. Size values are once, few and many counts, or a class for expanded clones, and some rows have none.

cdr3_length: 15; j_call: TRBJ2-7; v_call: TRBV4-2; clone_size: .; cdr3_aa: CASSARTSGRSEQYF
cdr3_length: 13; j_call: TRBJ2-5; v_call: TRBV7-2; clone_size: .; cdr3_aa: CASSEPGAGTQYF
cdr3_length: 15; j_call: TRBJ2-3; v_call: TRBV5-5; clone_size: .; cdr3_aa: CASSLGLAGTDTQYF
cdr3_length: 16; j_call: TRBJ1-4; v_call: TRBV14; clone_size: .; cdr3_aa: CASSQGGRGTNEKLFF
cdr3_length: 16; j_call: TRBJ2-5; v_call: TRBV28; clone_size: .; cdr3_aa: CASSHLAGVNGETQYF
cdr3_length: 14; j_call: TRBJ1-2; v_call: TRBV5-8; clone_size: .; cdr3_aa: CASSLFKPGNGYTF
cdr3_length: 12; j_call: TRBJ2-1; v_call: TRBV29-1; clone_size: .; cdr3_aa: CSGDPRGNEQFF
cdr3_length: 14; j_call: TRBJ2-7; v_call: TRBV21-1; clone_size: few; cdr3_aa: CASSKTGCPYEQYF
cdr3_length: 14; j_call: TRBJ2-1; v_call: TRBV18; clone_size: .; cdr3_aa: CASSLSGGYNEQFF
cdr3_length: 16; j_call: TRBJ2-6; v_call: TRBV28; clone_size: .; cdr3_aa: CASSLGGNTGANVLTF
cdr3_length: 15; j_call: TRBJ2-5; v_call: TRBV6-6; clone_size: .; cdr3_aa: CASSFSGRAQETQYF
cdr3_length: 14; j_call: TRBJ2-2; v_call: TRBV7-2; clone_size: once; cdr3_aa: CASTRVELTGELFF
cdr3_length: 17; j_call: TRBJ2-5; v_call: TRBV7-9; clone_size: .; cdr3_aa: CASSFHWTSGGQETQYF
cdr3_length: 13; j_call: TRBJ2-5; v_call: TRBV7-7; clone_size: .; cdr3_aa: CASSSGQQETQYF
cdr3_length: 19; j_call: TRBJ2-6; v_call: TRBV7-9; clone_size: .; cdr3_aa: CASSLYFGTGLDRGDVLTF
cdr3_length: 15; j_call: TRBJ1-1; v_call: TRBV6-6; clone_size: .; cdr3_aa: CASSYGQGRATEAFF
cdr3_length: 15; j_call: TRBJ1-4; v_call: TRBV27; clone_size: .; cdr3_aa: CASSLGGWGGEKLFF
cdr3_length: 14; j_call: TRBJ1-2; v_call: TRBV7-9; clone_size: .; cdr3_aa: CASSPGFSNYGYTF
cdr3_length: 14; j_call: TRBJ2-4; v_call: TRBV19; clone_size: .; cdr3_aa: CASSIRDRGNIQYF
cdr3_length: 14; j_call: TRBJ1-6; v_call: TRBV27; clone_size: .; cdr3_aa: CASSSGRLDSPLHF
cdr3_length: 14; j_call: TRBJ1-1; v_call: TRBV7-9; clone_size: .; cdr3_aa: CASSLGQGWTEAFF
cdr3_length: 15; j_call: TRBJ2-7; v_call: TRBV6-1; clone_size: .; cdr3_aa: CASSEGQGAWGEQYF
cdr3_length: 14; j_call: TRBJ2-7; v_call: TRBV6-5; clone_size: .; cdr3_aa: CASSYSGRGYEQYF
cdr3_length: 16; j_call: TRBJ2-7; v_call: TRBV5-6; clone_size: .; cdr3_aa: CASSLIGTGLLFRQYF
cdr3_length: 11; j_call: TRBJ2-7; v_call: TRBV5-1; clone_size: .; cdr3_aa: CASSSSYEQYF
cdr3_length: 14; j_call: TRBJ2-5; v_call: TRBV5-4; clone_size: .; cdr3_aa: CASSFWRNQETQYF
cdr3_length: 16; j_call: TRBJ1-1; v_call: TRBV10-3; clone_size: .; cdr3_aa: CAISESSGERGTEAFF
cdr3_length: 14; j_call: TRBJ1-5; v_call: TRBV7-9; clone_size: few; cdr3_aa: CASSLAEGNQPQHF
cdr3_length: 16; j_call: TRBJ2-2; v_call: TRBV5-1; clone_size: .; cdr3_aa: CASSRSTQVNTGELFF